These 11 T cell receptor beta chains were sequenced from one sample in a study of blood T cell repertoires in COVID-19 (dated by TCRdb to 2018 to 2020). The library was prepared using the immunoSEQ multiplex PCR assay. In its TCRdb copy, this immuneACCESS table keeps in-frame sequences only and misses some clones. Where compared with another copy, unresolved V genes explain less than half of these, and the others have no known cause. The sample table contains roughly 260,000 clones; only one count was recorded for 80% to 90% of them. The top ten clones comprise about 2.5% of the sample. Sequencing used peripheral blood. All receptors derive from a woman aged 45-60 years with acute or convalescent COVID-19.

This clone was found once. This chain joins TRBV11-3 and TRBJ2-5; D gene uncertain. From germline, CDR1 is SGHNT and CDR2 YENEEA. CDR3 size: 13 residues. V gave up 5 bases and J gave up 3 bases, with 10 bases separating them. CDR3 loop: CASSPYTEETQYF. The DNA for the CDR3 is TGTGCCAGCAGCCCTTACACAGAAGAGACCCAGTACTTC.

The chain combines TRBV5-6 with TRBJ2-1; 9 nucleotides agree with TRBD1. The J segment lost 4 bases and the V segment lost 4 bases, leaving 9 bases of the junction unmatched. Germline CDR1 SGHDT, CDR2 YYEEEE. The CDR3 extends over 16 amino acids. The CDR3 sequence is CASSPPGTGTYNEQFF. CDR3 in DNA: TGTGCCAGCAGCCCGCCAGGGACAGGGACATACAATGAGCAGTTCTTC.

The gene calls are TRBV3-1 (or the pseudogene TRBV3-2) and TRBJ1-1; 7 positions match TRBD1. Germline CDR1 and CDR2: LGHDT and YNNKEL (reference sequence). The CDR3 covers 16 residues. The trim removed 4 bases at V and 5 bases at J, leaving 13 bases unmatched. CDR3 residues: CASSRRAYRGGTEAFF. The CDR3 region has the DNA TGTGCCAGCAGCCGGAGAGCCTACAGGGGAGGTACTGAAGCTTTCTTT.

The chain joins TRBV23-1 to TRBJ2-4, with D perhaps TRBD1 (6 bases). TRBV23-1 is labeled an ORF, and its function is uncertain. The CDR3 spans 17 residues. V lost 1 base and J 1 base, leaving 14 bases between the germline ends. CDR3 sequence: CASSQFDTQGAKNIQYF. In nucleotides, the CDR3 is TGCGCCAGCAGTCAATTCGACACACAGGGCGCCAAAAACATTCAGTACTTC.

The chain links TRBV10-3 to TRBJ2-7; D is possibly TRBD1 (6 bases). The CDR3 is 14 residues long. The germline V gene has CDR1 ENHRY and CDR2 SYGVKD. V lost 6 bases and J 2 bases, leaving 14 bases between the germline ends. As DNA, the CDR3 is TGTGCCATCAGGAGGACAGCCAATACCTACGAGCAGTACTTC. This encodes CAIRRTANTYEQYF.

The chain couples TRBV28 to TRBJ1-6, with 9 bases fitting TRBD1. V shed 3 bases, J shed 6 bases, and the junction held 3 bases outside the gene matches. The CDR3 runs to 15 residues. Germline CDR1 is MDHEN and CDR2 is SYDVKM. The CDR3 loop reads CASSFLTGGNSPLHF. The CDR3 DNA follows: TGTGCCAGCAGTTTCCTGACAGGGGGTAATTCACCCCTCCACTTT.

The CDR3 DNA reads as TGTGCCAGCAGTTACTCGAGTCGGGTCTATGGCTACACCTTC. Translated: CASSYSSRVYGYTF. The chain joins TRBV6-2 or TRBV6-3 to TRBJ1-2; no clear D gene. In germline, CDR1 is MNHEY, CDR2 SVGEGT. The CDR3 contains 14 residues. Trimming left V 0 bases short and J 4 bases short, with 9 bases between.

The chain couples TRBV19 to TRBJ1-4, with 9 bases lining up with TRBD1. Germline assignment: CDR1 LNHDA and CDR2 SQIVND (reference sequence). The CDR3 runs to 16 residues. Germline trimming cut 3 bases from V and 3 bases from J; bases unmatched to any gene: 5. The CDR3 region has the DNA TGTGCCAGTAGTATTTGGACAGGGGCTCCTAATGAAAAACTGTTTTTT. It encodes CASSIWTGAPNEKLFF.

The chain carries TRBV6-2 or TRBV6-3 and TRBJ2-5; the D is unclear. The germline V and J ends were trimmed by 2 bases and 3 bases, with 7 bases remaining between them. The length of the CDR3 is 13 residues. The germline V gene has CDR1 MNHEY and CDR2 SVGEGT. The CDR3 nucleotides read TGTGCCAGCAGTTACCTTGCAGAAGAGACCCAGTACTTC. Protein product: CASSYLAEETQYF.

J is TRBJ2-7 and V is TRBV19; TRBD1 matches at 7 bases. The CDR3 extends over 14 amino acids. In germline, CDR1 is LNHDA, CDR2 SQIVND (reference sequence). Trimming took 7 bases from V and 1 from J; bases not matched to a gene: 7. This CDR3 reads CASNAGTASYEQYF. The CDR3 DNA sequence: TGTGCCAGTAATGCCGGGACAGCATCCTACGAGCAGTACTTC.

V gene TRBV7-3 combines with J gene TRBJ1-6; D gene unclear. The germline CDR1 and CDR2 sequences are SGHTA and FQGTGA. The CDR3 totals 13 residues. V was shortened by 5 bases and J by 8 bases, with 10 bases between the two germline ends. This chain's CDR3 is CASSRVTDSPLHF. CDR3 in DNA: TGTGCCAGCAGCCGCGTCACGGATTCACCCCTCCACTTT.